This entry describes one TCR beta chain. This entry is derived from a study of blood T cell repertoires in COVID-19. Study background: Samples representing acute and convalescent COVID-19 were sourced from the United States, Italy and Spain.

This table comes from immunoSEQ multiplex PCR, and its TCRdb copy is limited to in-frame clones, with some not included. The sample lists some 130,000 clones; roughly three quarters were seen once. V trimming: 4 bases; J trimming: 9 bases; junction bases outside the gene matches: 11. Germline V gives CDR1 SGHRS, CDR2 YFSETQ. There are 15 residues in the CDR3. Sequencing was performed on peripheral blood. This clonotype was obtained from an older woman with acute or convalescent COVID-19. The V gene is TRBV5-1, the J gene TRBJ2-1; 9 nucleotides line up with TRBD1. Here the CDR3 DNA reads TGCGCCAGCAGCCCCGGGACAGGGCTTATTGGTGAGCAGTTCTTC. Residues: CASSPGTGLIGEQFF.